This TCR beta chain was sequenced for a study of cytomegalovirus exposure and HLA in healthy donors. General study findings and limits: It is likely that the observed cluster of highly shared sequence variants was a sequencing artifact. Researchers reported that three CMV-associated chains were confirmed in vitro as CMV antigen-specific. Most CMV-associated TCR beta chains appeared HLA-restricted in a later analysis.

Amplification used 60 Vbeta primers and 13 Jbeta primers. Libraries were prepared by immunoSEQ multiplex PCR; TCRdb keeps only in-frame clonotypes and omits some of them. The repertoire has tens of thousands of clones, 68% of them found once; the top ten carry roughly 4%. In the case of this clone: Its antigen is currently unknown.

The germline CDR1 and CDR2 sequences are SQVTM and ANQGSEA. J gave up 3 bases and V 3 bases, and 4 bases lay outside the gene matches. The CDR3 runs to 13 residues. Healthy bone marrow donors formed the donor group. The V call is TRBV29-1, the J call TRBJ2-7; 8 nucleotides align to TRBD1. The receptor was derived from a man in his forties or fifties in good health and CMV-seronegative. Sample: PBMCs. The DNA of the CDR3 is TGCAGCGTTGAGTGGACAGGGAGCTACGAGCAGTACTTC. It yields the protein CSVEWTGSYEQYF.